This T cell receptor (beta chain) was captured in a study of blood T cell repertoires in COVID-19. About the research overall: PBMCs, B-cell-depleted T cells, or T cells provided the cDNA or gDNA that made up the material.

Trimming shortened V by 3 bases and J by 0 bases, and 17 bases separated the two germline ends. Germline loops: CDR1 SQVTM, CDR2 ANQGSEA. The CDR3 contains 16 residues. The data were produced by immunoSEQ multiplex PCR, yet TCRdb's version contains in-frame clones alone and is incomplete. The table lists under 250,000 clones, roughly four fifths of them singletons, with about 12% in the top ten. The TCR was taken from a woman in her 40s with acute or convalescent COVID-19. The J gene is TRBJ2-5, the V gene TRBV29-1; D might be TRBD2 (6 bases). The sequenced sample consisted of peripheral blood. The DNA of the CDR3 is TGCAGCGTTGATGGAGGGTCCACCCGATACCAAGAGACCCAGTACTTC. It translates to CSVDGGSTRYQETQYF.